The 14 T cell receptor beta chains presented below share a single source sample, sequenced in a study of cytomegalovirus exposure and HLA in healthy donors. Use of 60 Vbeta and 13 Jbeta primers characterized the PCR. Clones were sequenced by immunoSEQ multiplex PCR, and TCRdb holds only the in-frame ones, with some missing. The repertoire holds 100,000 to 120,000 clones, about 77% seen once, with about 5% in the top ten. What was sequenced was PBMCs. The receptor source for this set is a woman aged 25-40 years in good health and CMV-seropositive.

The chain couples TRBV5-1 to TRBJ1-4, with 8 bases aligning to TRBD1. CDR1 and CDR2 (germline): SGHRS, YFSETQ. This CDR3 contains 14 residues. V was pared by 4 bases and J by 8 bases, with 7 bases of the junction left unmatched. The CDR3 here is CASSPQGAREKLFF. The CDR3 region has the DNA TGCGCCAGCAGCCCCCAGGGGGCGAGGGAAAAACTGTTTTTT.

V and J are TRBV19 and TRBJ2-3; maybe TRBD2 (5 bases). The CDR3 is 15 amino acids. Germline loops: CDR1 LNHDA, CDR2 SQIVND (reference sequence). V was pared by 5 bases and J by 2 bases, with 14 bases between. In DNA, the CDR3 is TGTGCCAGTAGTCTCCTGGGAGTAGACACAGATACGCAGTATTTT. Its protein product is CASSLLGVDTDTQYF.

The V call is TRBV6-5, the J call TRBJ2-7; 10 bases agree with TRBD2. The V and J ends lost 5 bases and 2 bases, in that order; junction bases with no gene match: 6. Germline CDR1 and CDR2: MNHEY and SVGAGI. CDR3 length equals 15 residues. The CDR3 loop is CASSAPGLATYEQYF. The CDR3 DNA is TGTGCCAGCAGTGCTCCGGGACTAGCGACCTACGAGCAGTACTTC.

This clone was seen only a few times. Compared with germline, one end of the junction differs, possibly owing to a read error. The CDR3 region has the DNA TGTTCCAGCAGCGGAAGGACAGGTAATACTCATTTT. This gives the protein CSSSGRTGNTHF. This chain uses TRBV7-9 with TRBJ1-1; 7 nucleotides align to TRBD1. The CDR3 sequence is 12 residues long. CDR1 and CDR2 (germline): SEHNR, FQNEAQ (reference sequence).

The rearrangement links TRBV7-9 to TRBJ1-1, with TRBD1 as a possible D gene (5 bases). This CDR3 has 13 amino acids. Trimming removed 7 bases at V and 1 base at J, with 10 bases between. The germline V gene encodes CDR1 SEHNR and CDR2 FQNEAQ (reference sequence). Here the CDR3 reads CASTSQENTEAFF. The CDR3 DNA follows: TGTGCCAGCACTTCACAGGAGAACACTGAAGCTTTCTTT.

This clone was seen only once. The V gene is TRBV30, the J gene TRBJ2-7; D is undetermined. Trimming stripped 7 bases from V and 0 bases from J, with 16 bases between. Per the germline V gene, CDR1 is GTSNPN and CDR2 is SVGIG (reference sequence). This CDR3 comprises 14 residues. The CDR3 nucleotides read TGTGCCTCCAAACCTGCGGCCAGCTCCTACGAGCAGTACTTC. Translation gives CASKPAASSYEQYF. Combining the CDR3 with reference TRBV30 and TRBJ2-7 gives the whole variable domain SQTIHQWPATLVQPVGSPLSLECTVEGTSNPNLYWYRQAAGRGLQLLFYSVGIGQISSEVPQNLSASRPQDRQFILSSKKLLLSDSGFYLCASKPAASSYEQYFGPGTRLTVT.

The rearrangement joins TRBV19 to TRBJ2-3; TRBD1 aligns across 10 bases. There are 14 residues in the CDR3. V shed 3 bases, J shed 6 bases, and the junction held 3 bases outside the gene matches. Germline V gene data show CDR1 as LNHDA and CDR2 as SQIVND (reference sequence). The CDR3 region has the DNA TGTGCCAGTAGTATTGACAGGGGGCGTGATACGCAGTATTTT. This sequence encodes CASSIDRGRDTQYF.

This sequence joins TRBV6-1 and TRBJ2-3; 9 bases align to TRBD2. CDR3 length: 15 amino acids. Germline lookup yields CDR1 MNHNS and CDR2 SASEGT. The V segment lost 4 bases and the J segment 11 bases; nucleotides outside the gene matches: 13. The CDR3 DNA is TGTGCCAGCAGTGCGACCGGTAGCGGGAGCGGGGGGCAGTATTTT. Amino acids: CASSATGSGSGGQYF.

This chain uses TRBV5-1 with TRBJ1-4; D is unresolved. The CDR3 covers 13 residues. The V gene's germline CDR1 is SGHRS and CDR2 YFSETQ. V was trimmed by 4 bases and J by 3 bases, leaving 7 bases between them. Here the CDR3 reads CASSEGANEKLFF. The CDR3, as DNA: TGCGCCAGCAGCGAGGGAGCTAATGAAAAACTGTTTTTT.

The chain combines TRBV30 with TRBJ2-5; D is unresolved. This CDR3 is built from 11 residues. Trimming pared 4 bases from V and 6 bases from J, leaving 9 bases between. Germline-derived CDR1 and CDR2 are GTSNPN and SVGIG (reference sequence). The CDR3 DNA sequence: TGTGCCTGGACTAGTTCTAAGACCCAGTACTTC. Protein sequence: CAWTSSKTQYF.

This chain links TRBV5-1 with TRBJ1-2; 10 bases are a match to TRBD1. Looked up from germline, CDR1 is SGHRS and CDR2 is YFSETQ. V shed 3 bases and J 8 bases; nucleotides not matched to a gene: 4. The CDR3 has 13 residues. DNA for the CDR3: TGCGCCAGCAGCTACGGGACAGGGGAGGGCTACACCTTC. This translates into CASSYGTGEGYTF.

V is TRBV5-1 and J is TRBJ1-4; maybe TRBD1 (5 bases). CDR1 is SGHRS and CDR2 is YFSETQ in the germline V gene. The V gene lost 4 bases and the J gene lost 5 bases, with 9 bases spanning the gap. The CDR3 extends over 13 amino acids. The CDR3 reads CASSRGQNEKLFF. CDR3 nucleotides: TGCGCCAGCAGCAGGGGTCAAAATGAAAAACTGTTTTTT. Complete variable domain (other parts from reference TRBV5-1 and TRBJ1-4): KAGVTQTPRYLIKTRGQQVTLSCSPISGHRSVSWYQQTPGQGLQFLFEYFSETQRNKGNFPGRFSGRQFSNSRSEMNVSTLELGDSALYLCASSRGQNEKLFFGSGTQLSVL.

The V and J genes are TRBV11-2 and TRBJ2-7, with D possibly TRBD2 on 5 matching bases. The CDR3 sequence is 12 residues long. Deletions cut 5 bases from V and 3 bases from J, with 8 bases between. Germline values: CDR1 SGHAT, CDR2 FQNNGV. CDR3 sequence: CASSTTSYEQYF. In nucleotides, the CDR3 is TGTGCCAGCAGCACAACTAGCTACGAGCAGTACTTC.

This clone was detected only a few times. The V and J genes are TRBV7-9 and TRBJ1-2; no clear D. Germline-derived CDR1 and CDR2 are SEHNR and FQNEAQ (reference sequence). The V and J ends lost 0 bases and 5 bases respectively, with 13 bases between them. The length of the CDR3 is 15 residues. The DNA of the CDR3 is TGTGCCAGCAGCTTAGCGCTCAGTATGTCATATGGCTACACCTTC. It is translated as CASSLALSMSYGYTF.